This T cell receptor beta chain was retrieved from a study of OX40 agonist ivuxolimab in advanced cancers. This CDR3 is built from 15 residues. Per the germline V gene, CDR1 is MNHNS and CDR2 is SASEGT. V lost 7 bases, J lost 0 bases, and 13 bases lay in between. Clones were read by immunoSEQ multiplex PCR, and TCRdb kept only the in-frame ones, dropping some. The data hold around 94,000 clones, with around nine tenths observed a single time. This rearrangement joins TRBV6-1 to TRBJ1-3; D unresolved. The sequencing used CD4+ or CD8+ T cells sorted from blood, collected in a trial of the OX40 agonist ivuxolimab. The origin of this receptor is an adult with an advanced solid tumor such as melanoma, head and neck, liver or kidney cancer. The CDR3 sequence is CASKNDGNSGNTIYF. In DNA form, the CDR3 reads TGTGCCAGCAAAAACGACGGAAACTCTGGAAACACCATATATTTT.